The source of this T cell receptor beta chain is a study of cytomegalovirus exposure and HLA in healthy donors (dated by TCRdb to 2017 to 2019). Looking at the study overall: In an earlier analysis of 450 to 750 of the donors, approximately 300 Gb of sequence data and some 120 million unique TCR beta sequences from roughly 190 million T cells were reported. Approximately 310 gigabases of sequencing data and approximately 85 million unique TCR sequences were included in an early release covering 550 to 650 HLA-typed donors. Of the approximately 400 genotyped donors, less than 90% were placed in the genetic ancestry cluster associated with self-reported Caucasian donors. The study aimed to test whether signatures of past pathogen exposure could be identified by cataloging public T cell receptors. The study used immunosequencing to profile the T cell repertoires of some 600 subjects and linked those repertoires to cytomegalovirus serostatus. In addition to the first cohort of several hundred subjects, a separate validation cohort of approximately 110 different subjects was used. To predict cytomegalovirus infection status, the study brought together high-throughput TCR immunosequencing, statistical association of individual TCRs with disease status, and machine learning. To study patterns of TCR occurrence, a later analysis re-analyzed previously published TCR beta repertoires from 666 donors and added high-resolution HLA genotyping. The later analysis used no new phenotypic data to find candidate immune exposures, relying instead on TCR beta sequences and their occurrence across donors. An earlier analysis of around 540 of the donors applied high-throughput TCR beta sequencing to assess whether each TCR beta V gene segment acted as functional or pseudogenic. Alongside the repertoire data, information on donor age, sex, ethnicity and CMV serostatus was compiled. A later genetic analysis used genome-wide SNP genotypes for about three fifths of the 666 donors, treating that subset as a discovery cohort. All discovery cohort repertoires had been generated using a single sequencing platform. HLA typing included class I and class II loci at four-digit resolution. The number of typed donors differed by locus: about 620-630 for A, B, C, DRB1 and DQB1; some 500 for DQA1; about 600 for DPA1; and about 450 for DPB1. Because of strong linkage in the cohort, roughly five DR-DQ haplotypes were treated as single units for association and clustering. Among 300 to 500 genotyped donors of the cohort, an average of approximately 220,000 unique TCR beta nucleotide sequences was sequenced per donor, of which 15% to 20% were non-productive.

The germline V gene specifies SGHTA as CDR1 and FQGNSA as CDR2. The CDR3, cysteine through phenylalanine, is 13 amino acids long. The CDR3 DNA has 39 bases and is translated from base 1. At the junction V is shortened by 6 bases and J by 8 bases; bases outside the gene matches: 5. This clone has only a few counts. Which antigen it targets is not known. Qualities for individual bases were not recorded, and no much larger clone is one base off. Receptor libraries were prepared by the immunoSEQ multiplex PCR assay. The multiplex PCR relied on a mix of 60 forward primers for TCR Vbeta segments and 13 reverse primers for TCR Jbeta segments. A multiplex PCR assay on genomic DNA amplified the CDR3 region of rearranged TCR beta genes. The Illumina HiSeq System was used to sequence the amplified TCR beta libraries as 87-base-pair reads. From the authors' description of their analysis: In a later analysis, tens of millions of unique TCR beta chains were counted across the approximately 640 repertoires, and roughly 9.9 million of these chains were shared by at least two donors. A nearest-neighbor algorithm error-corrected the raw reads and collapsed the reads into unique sequences, merging closely related sequences to remove PCR and sequencing errors. V, D and J gene segments were assigned by aligning CDR3 sequences to IMGT reference sequences. Each retained sequence needed at least a six-nucleotide match to both a V gene segment and a J gene segment. A rearrangement was called productive if the CDR3 had no stop codons and remained in frame with V and J, and every other rearrangement was called non-productive. Following IMGT convention, CDR3 was defined as the stretch from the second conserved V-encoded cysteine to the conserved J-encoded phenylalanine. The earlier analysis of fewer than 700 of the donors excluded sequences that lacked an unambiguous match to a single V gene segment. An earlier analysis of around 600 of the donors classified V segments as functional when productive rearrangements were above 56.7% and as segregating when the standard deviation between donors was above 5%. To diagnose cytomegalovirus status from the catalog of TCR beta chain sequences, a statistical classification framework was built. V and J gene assignment, in a later analysis, came from comparing TCR nucleotide sequences with IMGT/GENE-DB human TR gene sequences. A later analysis assigned CDR3 sequences and most-parsimonious VDJ recombination scenarios with the TCRdist pipeline. A later analysis defined each TCR beta chain by its CDR3 amino acid sequence plus V-gene family, and excluded reads lacking a unique V-gene family. As a way to deal with suspected cross-contamination and a sequencing artifact, a later analysis dropped nearly 600 nucleotide sequences that were highly shared and had low generation probability. A later analysis calculated a clonal expansion index for each public chain from normalized within-repertoire ranks of inferred template counts. In a later analysis, generation probabilities were computed using a VDJ recombination model fitted to out-of-frame rearrangements, and the results were checked against IGoR. In a later analysis, TCR-TCR, TCR-HLA and TCR-CMV co-occurrence was scored with hypergeometric tests, and a repertoire-size bias correction was applied to TCR pairs. False discovery rates were estimated in a later analysis by permuting HLA or CMV assignments 20 times. In a later analysis, co-occurring TCRs were grouped with DBSCAN, and TCRdist sequence similarity was added when clustering was performed within HLA-allele-positive subsets. Co-occurrence clustering excluded repertoires with fewer than 30,000 or more than 120,000 public chains, plus five with anomalous nucleotide sharing. TCRdb retrieved this table from immuneACCESS and kept in-frame rearrangements only. Not all clones are present; in checked studies, unresolved V genes account for under half, and no reason is known for the remainder. D and trimming were read from the DNA, whereas the V and J calls and clone size are those reported in that table. The sample table holds about 190,000 clones, of which around 79% were seen once. The ten largest clonotypes hold more than 1.5% of the sample.

Overall study outcomes, separate from this receptor: Fewer than 20 rarely observed V segments, including chromosome 9 orphons, were excluded from the earlier analysis of a few hundred of the donors because counts were too low. According to a later analysis, TCR association rates differed among HLA loci, with DRB1 alleles showing the most associated TCRs and HLA-C alleles showing the fewest. A later genetic analysis reported fewer N-insertions in productive TCRs among donors in an Asian-associated ancestry cluster than the roughly 690-donor mean. Cytomegalovirus status was reported to be diagnosed by the classifier with high specificity and sensitivity in both the original and validation cohorts. In a later analysis, about 16,000 TCR beta sequences were associated with specific HLA alleles at a false discovery rate of 0.05. The study listed 150 to 200 TCR beta chains as associated with cytomegalovirus. For the cohort, immune exposure information was limited to CMV serostatus. A cluster of highly shared sequence variants was judged likely to be a technical artifact of the sequencing pipeline. The authors suggested that the approach could potentially be generalized to other disease states and immunological phenotypes. A few of the identified cytomegalovirus-associated TCR beta chains were confirmed in vitro to be specific for cytomegalovirus antigens. Most TCR sequences were seen in very few donors, while some public TCRs were found in many individuals. Correlated functional status among segregating V segments might reflect linkage disequilibrium, but an unknown experimental factor could not be ruled out. Because HLA typing was missing for some donors at each locus, association tests included only the typed subset. A further reported finding was that TCR beta sequences accurately predicted the HLA-A and HLA-B alleles for most subjects in the first cohort. In this cohort, only TCR beta chains were sequenced, and detectable features were limited by the absence of alpha or paired-chain data. Some IMGT-functional V segments, including TRBV6-2 and TRBV6-3, could not be told apart with the 87-base-pair reads, so those segments were excluded. According to a later analysis, parvovirus B19, influenza, CMV and Epstein-Barr virus appeared linked to several top co-occurrence clusters. In a later genetic analysis, a missense DCLRE1C variant was associated with V-gene and J-gene trimming of TCR beta chains, and the association was replicated in an independent cohort. When HLA alleles, especially DR and DQ, strongly co-occurred, attributing TCR associations to individual alleles was difficult. Presence/absence analyses assumed roughly uniform sequencing depth across donors, an assumption that may not hold. In an earlier analysis of roughly 560 of the donors, most TCR beta V segments were observed in productive rearrangements about 87% or about 30% of the time, broadly matching IMGT annotations. In a later analysis, HLA-associated TCR beta chains were found to be more clonally expanded and to have lower generation probabilities than equally common non-associated chains. A later analysis found that most CMV-associated TCR beta chains appeared HLA-restricted, with HLA associations seemingly driven largely by CMV exposure.

The cohort consisted of 666 healthy bone marrow donors. Cohort members were all nominally healthy when sampled, although unrecorded immune exposures were likely present. The donor was CMV seronegative and belonged to the group of 320 or so seronegative cohort members. Each donor provided a peripheral blood sample, and peripheral blood mononuclear cells were used for TCR beta sequencing. Genomic DNA extraction from the blood cell samples was performed with the Qiagen DNeasy Blood Extraction Kit. The sequence derives from a woman aged 45-59 years in good health and CMV-seronegative. Source material: PBMCs. This sequence uses TRBV7-2 and TRBJ1-4, with 8 bases in between that match TRBD1. The CDR3 region has the sequence CASSSTGGEKLFF. The nucleotide sequence is given as TGTGCCAGCAGTTCCACAGGGGGGGAAAAACTGTTTTTT.